The T cell receptor beta chain described here comes from a study of Graves' ophthalmopathy and Graves' hyperthyroidism. In its sample, this clonotype was seen many times. This CDR3 is built from 14 residues. J gave up 2 bases and V 3 bases, and 1 base lay outside the gene matches. Germline CDR1 reads PRHDT; CDR2 reads FYEKMQ (reference sequence). CDR3 regions of TCR beta were amplified from RNA transcripts. The workflow started with a first-round RT-PCR run with HTBI primers and then moved on to a second-round multiplex PCR. TCRdb itself ran the multiplex PCR reads through MiXCR, one entry per CDR3 protein. The sample holds roughly 39,000 distinct CDR3 sequences; approximately 46% are singletons and the top ten take about a quarter. Included hyperthyroidism patients were aged 18 to 65 and newly diagnosed (under 2 months' duration). As the starting material, roughly 9.8 ml of fresh peripheral blood yielded the PBMCs.

This chain links TRBV13 with TRBJ2-3, with 8 bases identical to TRBD1. Sequencing was done on a sample of peripheral blood. The receptor's source is an adult woman with stable Graves' hyperthyroidism. CDR3 residues: CASSLGQDTDTQYF. The CDR3 DNA is TGTGCCAGCAGCTTGGGACAGGACACAGATACGCAGTATTTT.